What follows are 26 T cell receptor beta chains derived from one specimen sequenced in a study of OX40 agonist ivuxolimab in advanced cancers. Sequencing was performed with immunoSEQ multiplex PCR; in TCRdb, only in-frame clones are kept and a portion is missing. The sample yields approximately 74,000 clones, around 87% seen once. The sample was CD4+ or CD8+ T cells sorted from blood, taken in a trial of the OX40 agonist ivuxolimab. These receptors all come from an adult with an advanced solid tumor such as melanoma, head and neck, liver or kidney cancer.

V and J are TRBV6-1 and TRBJ2-7, with TRBD2 identical over 13 bases. The CDR3 contains 16 residues. The V and J ends lost 3 bases and 3 bases, in that order; junction bases with no gene match: 5. Germline CDR1 reads MNHNS; CDR2 reads SASEGT. This CDR3 is CASSDWTSGSSYEQYF. The CDR3 nucleotides read TGTGCCAGCAGTGACTGGACTAGCGGGAGCAGCTACGAGCAGTACTTC.

The chain recombines TRBV5-1 with TRBJ1-6, with D possibly matching TRBD1 (5 bases). Per the germline V gene, CDR1 is SGHRS and CDR2 is YFSETQ. Trimming left V 7 bases short and J 10 bases short, with 15 bases between. The CDR3 totals 13 residues. The CDR3 sequence is CASGQGLGSPLHF. DNA for the CDR3: TGCGCCAGCGGTCAGGGCTTGGGGTCACCCCTCCACTTT.

The V gene is TRBV5-4, the J gene TRBJ1-2; TRBD1 agrees at 8 bases. The CDR3 is 15 amino acids. V dropped 4 bases and J dropped 2; count of bases not matched to a gene: 7. Germline V gene sequence: CDR1 SGHNT, CDR2 YYREEE (reference sequence). CDR3 nucleotide sequence: TGTGCCAGCAGCCCAAGACAGGGGCGGAACTATGGCTACACCTTC. Its translation: CASSPRQGRNYGYTF.

J is TRBJ1-5 and V is TRBV18, with D uncertain. Per the germline V gene, CDR1 is KGHSH and CDR2 is LQKENI. V dropped 0 bases and J dropped 0 bases, with 9 bases sitting between them. CDR3 size: 16 residues. The DNA of the CDR3 is TGTGCCAGCTCACCACCGGGGAAAAGTAGCAATCAGCCCCAGCATTTT. Residues: CASSPPGKSSNQPQHF.

This chain connects TRBV18 to TRBJ1-1; D might be TRBD1 (6 bases). CDR1 is KGHSH, CDR2 LQKENI, per germline. The CDR3 has 15 residues. Trimming cost V 4 bases and J 1 base, with 13 bases left between them. CDR3 amino acids: CASSLKQGTNTEAFF. The CDR3 DNA is TGTGCCAGCTCACTAAAACAGGGAACGAACACTGAAGCTTTCTTT.

The chain has TRBV5-4 and TRBJ2-2; TRBD2 matches at 12 bases. The CDR3 is 17 amino acids. The V and J ends lost 2 bases and 7 bases, in that order; junction bases with no gene match: 9. CDR1 is SGHNT, CDR2 YYREEE, per germline (reference sequence). Here the CDR3 reads CASSFRLAGASNGELFF. The CDR3 DNA reads TGTGCCAGCAGCTTCCGACTAGCGGGAGCTAGTAACGGGGAGCTGTTTTTT.

The rearrangement joins TRBV11-3 to TRBJ2-3; 9 bases map to TRBD2. The CDR3 is made up of 16 amino acids. The V gene end was trimmed by 3 bases and the J gene end by 2 bases; junction bases not matched to a gene: 6. Germline V gene lookup returns CDR1 SGHNT and CDR2 YENEEA. CDR3 sequence reads: CASSFIAGATTDTQYF. CDR3 sequence (DNA): TGTGCCAGCAGCTTTATAGCGGGAGCTACCACAGATACGCAGTATTTT.

The V and J genes are TRBV5-6 and TRBJ1-6; tentative D call: TRBD1 (6 bases). CDR1 is SGHDT and CDR2 is YYEEEE in the germline V gene. CDR3 length: 16 residues. Trimming left V 4 bases short and J 7 bases short, with 18 bases between. The CDR3 DNA is TGTGCCAGCAGCATCCGGACAGCGAGGGGGAATTCACCCCTCCACTTT. Its translation is CASSIRTARGNSPLHF.

This clone was picked up one time. The chain combines TRBV13 with TRBJ2-7, with D tentatively TRBD2 (5 bases). Trimming pared 2 bases from V and 1 base from J, leaving 18 bases between. This CDR3 has 17 residues. Germline CDR1 and CDR2: PRHDT and FYEKMQ (reference sequence). The CDR3 reads CASSLSILRGGSYEQYF. The CDR3 nucleotides are TGTGCCAGCAGCTTAAGTATCCTTCGGGGTGGGTCCTACGAGCAGTACTTC.

This chain uses TRBV11-3 with TRBJ2-3; 10 bases agree with TRBD2. Germline V gene lookup returns CDR1 SGHNT and CDR2 YENEEA. This CDR3 contains 15 residues. Unmatched junction bases numbered 7, after V lost 5 bases and J lost 5 bases. DNA of the CDR3: TGTGCCAGCAGCACTACTAGCGGGACGGGAGATACGCAGTATTTT. It encodes CASSTTSGTGDTQYF. The full variable domain, rest sourced from reference TRBV11-3 and TRBJ2-3, is EAGVVQSPRYKIIEKKQPVAFWCNPISGHNTLYWYLQNLGQGPELLIRYENEEAVDDSQLPKDRFSAERLKGVDSTLKIQPAELGDSAVYLCASSTTSGTGDTQYFGPGTRLTVL.

The V and J genes are TRBV5-1 and TRBJ2-7, with 7 nucleotides matching TRBD2. Losses at the gene ends were 3 bases for V and 2 bases for J; bases not matched to a gene: 8. The CDR3 has 15 residues. Germline V gives CDR1 SGHRS, CDR2 YFSETQ. CDR3 nucleotide sequence: TGCGCCAGCAGCTCCGCTAGCGGAGGGCCCTACGAGCAGTACTTC. This translates into CASSSASGGPYEQYF.

The CDR3 nucleotides read TGTGCCAGCAGTGCGTCGACAGGGGGCGTAAACATTCAGTACTTC. It yields the protein CASSASTGGVNIQYF. The chain uses TRBV28 and TRBJ2-4; 10 bases align to TRBD1. The CDR3 covers 15 residues. V trimming: 5 bases; J trimming: 6 bases; junction bases outside the gene matches: 7. Germline values: CDR1 MDHEN, CDR2 SYDVKM.

Only one count was recorded for this clone. J is TRBJ2-3 and V is TRBV10-3; 8 bases are shared with TRBD1. After removal of 2 bases from V and 3 bases from J, the junction contained 7 bases not matched to a gene. The germline CDR1 and CDR2 sequences are ENHRY and SYGVKD. This CDR3 has 16 amino acids. CDR3 sequence: CAISERWTGKTDTQYF. The CDR3 DNA reads TGTGCCATCAGTGAGCGTTGGACAGGGAAAACAGATACGCAGTATTTT.

This chain connects TRBV7-9 to TRBJ1-2; 7 bases line up with TRBD1. Germline lookup yields CDR1 SEHNR and CDR2 FQNEAQ (reference sequence). V gave up 2 bases and J gave up 2 bases; unmatched junction bases: 2. This CDR3 is built from 14 residues. CDR3: CASSLKGQNYGYTF. CDR3 DNA sequence: TGTGCCAGCAGCTTAAAGGGACAGAACTATGGCTACACCTTC. Looking up the rest from reference TRBV7-9 and TRBJ1-2 gives the full variable domain: DTGVSQNPRHKITKRGQNVTFRCDPISEHNRLYWYRQTLGQGPEFLTYFQNEAQLEKSRLLSDRFSAERPKGSFSTLEIQRTEQGDSAMYLCASSLKGQNYGYTFGSGTRLTVV.

This clone was picked up one time. This sequence joins TRBV7-3 and TRBJ2-3; TRBD2 matches 9 bases. Germline lookup yields CDR1 SGHTA and CDR2 FQGTGA. The V and J ends lost 5 bases and 3 bases, in that order; junction bases with no gene match: 3. CDR3 size: 14 residues. The CDR3 sequence: CASSRLAGTDTQYF. CDR3 nucleotides: TGTGCCAGCAGCAGGCTAGCGGGAACAGATACGCAGTATTTT.

The V call is TRBV14, the J call TRBJ2-5; D gene ambiguous. The germline CDR1 and CDR2 sequences are SGHDN and FVKESK. Trimming removed 0 bases at V and 1 base at J, with 12 bases between. This CDR3 has 16 residues. The CDR3 protein is CASSQESAELQETQYF. The CDR3 DNA reads as TGTGCCAGCAGCCAAGAGAGCGCGGAGCTCCAAGAGACCCAGTACTTC.

Points on this clone: At one end the junction does not follow the germline gene, possibly because of a read error. J is TRBJ2-5 and V is TRBV7-7; D may be TRBD1 or TRBD2 (5 bases each). The CDR3 length is 15 residues. Germline CDR1 reads SSHAT; CDR2 reads FNYEAQ (reference sequence). This CDR3 is CASSLSVGAEETQYF. As DNA, the CDR3 is TGTGCTAGCAGCTTATCAGTCGGGGCTGAAGAGACCCAGTACTTC.

This chain links TRBV2 with TRBJ2-2; D remains unclear. V was pared by 4 bases and J by 8 bases, with 14 bases between. Germline V CDR1 and CDR2: SNHLY, FYNNEI. The CDR3 is made up of 14 amino acids. The CDR3 loop reads CASSVFPHVGELFF. CDR3 DNA sequence: TGTGCCAGCAGTGTATTTCCTCACGTGGGGGAGCTGTTTTTT.

The chain links TRBV18 to TRBJ2-3, with no clear D. CDR1 is KGHSH and CDR2 is LQKENI in the germline V gene. This CDR3 is 13 amino acids long. With 3 bases removed from V and 5 bases from J, the gap between germline ends came to 9 bases. The CDR3 loop reads CASSPRLGDTQYF. Here the CDR3 DNA reads TGTGCCAGCTCACCCCGACTGGGAGATACGCAGTATTTT.

The chain employs TRBV11-2 and TRBJ2-5, with a weak D call TRBD2 (6 bases). CDR1 and CDR2 from the germline V gene are SGHAT and FQNNGV. The germline V and J ends were trimmed by 3 bases and 3 bases, with 17 bases remaining between them. The CDR3 consists of 16 residues. CDR3 DNA sequence: TGTGCCAGCAGCTTGGGAGGAGTAGGCGGAGAAGAGACCCAGTACTTC. Its protein is CASSLGGVGGEETQYF. The full variable domain, with the rest looked up from reference TRBV11-2 and TRBJ2-5, is EAGVAQSPRYKIIEKRQSVAFWCNPISGHATLYWYQQILGQGPKLLIQFQNNGVVDDSQLPKDRFSAERLKGVDSTLKIQPAKLEDSAVYLCASSLGGVGGEETQYFGPGTRLLVL.

The chain joins TRBV5-8 to TRBJ1-5, with D unresolved. The CDR3 has 17 residues. Germline loops: CDR1 SGHTS, CDR2 YDEGEE. V lost 0 bases and J lost 4, with 17 bases in between. CDR3 nucleotide sequence: TGTGCCAGCAGCTTGGTCGGGGATTCGACGCATAATCAGCCCCAGCATTTT. It specifies CASSLVGDSTHNQPQHF. The complete variable domain, with remaining parts taken from reference TRBV5-8 and TRBJ1-5, reads EAGVTQSPTHLIKTRGQQATLRCSPISGHTSVYWYQQALGLGLQFLLWYDEGEERNRGNFPPRFSGRQFPNYSSELNVNALELEDSALYLCASSLVGDSTHNQPQHFGDGTRLSIL.

This clone appeared once. The CDR3 loop is CASSYRGRTEAFF. The CDR3 DNA is TGTGCCAGCAGTTACCGGGGGCGCACTGAAGCTTTCTTT. This rearrangement joins TRBV6-6 to TRBJ1-1; D is possibly TRBD1 (6 bases). CDR3 length equals 13 residues. Germline V CDR1 and CDR2: MNHNY, SVGAGI (reference sequence). The V end lost 2 bases, the J end lost 4 bases, and 8 bases lay between the germline ends.

The chain joins TRBV5-1 to TRBJ2-1; TRBD2 agrees at 8 bases. V dropped 4 bases and J dropped 6; count of bases not matched to a gene: 9. Germline values: CDR1 SGHRS, CDR2 YFSETQ. The CDR3 consists of 15 residues. The CDR3 DNA reads TGCGCCAGCAGCGGATTAGCGGGATTGAGCAATGAGCAGTTCTTC. Protein: CASSGLAGLSNEQFF.

The chain links TRBV5-1 to TRBJ2-1; D is possibly TRBD1 or TRBD2 (5 bases each). Germline values: CDR1 SGHRS, CDR2 YFSETQ. Trimming shortened V by 1 base and J by 4 bases, and 15 bases separated the two germline ends. This CDR3 is built from 16 residues. CDR3 residues: CASSLSVQWGYNEQFF. The CDR3 DNA reads TGCGCCAGCAGCTTGAGTGTCCAGTGGGGGTACAATGAGCAGTTCTTC.

V is TRBV27 and J is TRBJ1-1; perhaps TRBD1 as D (6 bases). Trimming took 4 bases from V and 4 from J, leaving 19 bases between them. The germline gives CDR1 MNHEY, CDR2 SMNVEV (reference sequence). The CDR3 loop spans 16 amino acids. CDR3 DNA: TGTGCCAGCAGTTCGACCGTCAGGGGTGGCGGCACTGAAGCTTTCTTT. It yields the protein CASSSTVRGGGTEAFF.

The chain couples TRBV6-5 to TRBJ1-1, with no clear D. Trimming cost V 6 bases and J 4 bases, with 9 bases left between them. Germline values: CDR1 MNHEY, CDR2 SVGAGI. This CDR3 spans 12 amino acids. CDR3 amino acids: CASRSTATEAFF. CDR3 coding DNA: TGTGCCAGCAGAAGCACAGCCACTGAAGCTTTCTTT.